Given below is one T cell receptor (beta chain) in context. The data derive from a study of T cell changes during pregnancy in multiple sclerosis. The CDR3 sequence is 15 residues long. In germline, CDR1 is SGHRS, CDR2 YFSETQ. J gave up 1 base and V 5 bases, and 8 bases lay outside the gene matches. Method: immunoSEQ multiplex PCR; TCRdb's copy keeps in-frame clones and lacks some. The sample includes tens of thousands of clones, about nine tenths seen only once; the top ten take roughly 0.44%. This TCR was recovered from a female donor with multiple sclerosis, enrolled in a pregnancy study. The rearrangement links TRBV5-1 to TRBJ1-1; 7 bases align to TRBD1. Sequencing used CD4+ T cells from peripheral blood mononuclear cells, obtained in the second trimester of pregnancy. CDR3 DNA sequence: TGCGCCAGCAGACACCCGGGACAGTCGAACACTGAAGCTTTCTTT. It codes for CASRHPGQSNTEAFF.